These 15 T cell receptor beta chains were sequenced from one sample in a study of T cell responses to AZD1222 COVID-19 vaccine. Libraries were prepared by immunoSEQ multiplex PCR; TCRdb keeps only in-frame clonotypes and omits some of them. The sample contains about 130,000 clones, about 88% of which appear only once. The source material was peripheral blood, sampled on day 0 of AZD1222 vaccination. These receptors came from an adult in good health.

The chain joins TRBV6-5 to TRBJ2-7; D remains ambiguous. Trimming took 0 bases from V and 0 from J, leaving 6 bases between them. The CDR3 is 14 residues long. CDR1 and CDR2 from the germline V gene are MNHEY and SVGAGI. CDR3 coding DNA: TGTGCCAGCAGTTACTCAGGGTTCTCCTACGAGCAGTACTTC. Translation gives CASSYSGFSYEQYF.

This clone has only one observation. The V gene is TRBV5-1, the J gene TRBJ2-7; maybe TRBD1 (6 bases). In germline, CDR1 is SGHRS, CDR2 YFSETQ. V was cut by 4 bases and J by 5 bases, with 19 bases left in between. CDR3 length equals 15 residues. CDR3 residues: CASSLPASQGNEQYF. The CDR3 bases are TGCGCCAGCAGCCTCCCGGCTAGCCAGGGGAACGAGCAGTACTTC.

The chain has TRBV19 and TRBJ1-4; possibly TRBD1 for D (6 bases). The CDR3 is 15 residues long. The V gene's germline CDR1 is LNHDA and CDR2 SQIVND (reference sequence). V was clipped by 10 bases and J by 4 bases, with 19 bases between them. CDR3 in amino acids: CATHRGGASNEKLFF. DNA of the CDR3: TGTGCCACCCATCGAGGGGGGGCGAGTAATGAAAAACTGTTTTTT.

J is TRBJ1-1 and V is TRBV4-3; D gene unclear. CDR3 length equals 14 residues. Trimming removed 0 bases from V and 1 base from J, with 6 bases in between. From germline, CDR1 is LGHNA and CDR2 YSLEER. The CDR3 is CASSQEPWNTEAFF. CDR3 in DNA: TGCGCCAGCAGCCAAGAACCGTGGAACACTGAAGCTTTCTTT.

This clone showed up just once. This chain's CDR3 is CASSAGLQGYTF. The CDR3 nucleotides read TGTGCCAGCAGCGCCGGGTTGCAGGGCTACACCTTC. The chain uses TRBV9 and TRBJ1-2; D not certain. The germline CDR1 and CDR2 sequences are SGDLS and YYNGEE. The CDR3 runs to 12 residues. V lost 3 bases and J lost 8, with 11 bases in between.

The chain joins TRBV7-9 to TRBJ2-2; 7 positions match TRBD2. The germline V gene has CDR1 SEHNR and CDR2 FQNEAQ (reference sequence). The junction had 15 bases not matched to a gene; V was cut back by 9 bases and J by 8 bases. The CDR3 contains 15 residues. CDR3 region: CASGGGTTQVGELFF. As DNA, the CDR3 is TGTGCCAGTGGCGGCGGGACTACCCAAGTAGGGGAGCTGTTTTTT.

The chain couples TRBV6-5 to TRBJ2-7; the D gene is possibly TRBD1 (6 bases). Germline assignment: CDR1 MNHEY and CDR2 SVGAGI. Between the trimmed V and J ends, which lost 6 bases and 1 base, there was a span of 10 bases. This CDR3 is 13 amino acids long. CDR3 protein: CASREDRSYEQYF. Written as DNA, the CDR3 is TGTGCCAGCAGGGAGGACAGATCCTACGAGCAGTACTTC.

This chain uses TRBV5-1 with TRBJ1-3, with D hard to call. Germline V gene lookup returns CDR1 SGHRS and CDR2 YFSETQ. The CDR3 loop spans 13 amino acids. Between the trimmed V and J ends, which lost 0 bases and 8 bases, there was a span of 9 bases. The CDR3 loop reads CASSLAPGDTIYF. The CDR3 nucleotides read TGCGCCAGCAGCTTGGCCCCGGGAGACACCATATATTTT. Combining the CDR3 with reference TRBV5-1 and TRBJ1-3 gives the whole variable domain KAGVTQTPRYLIKTRGQQVTLSCSPISGHRSVSWYQQTPGQGLQFLFEYFSETQRNKGNFPGRFSGRQFSNSRSEMNVSTLELGDSALYLCASSLAPGDTIYFGEGSWLTVV.

V and J are TRBV7-2 and TRBJ1-1, with D maybe TRBD1 (5 bases). V lost 4 bases and J lost 4, with 13 bases in between. Germline CDR1 and CDR2: SGHTA and FQGNSA. The CDR3 loop spans 14 amino acids. DNA for the CDR3: TGTGCCAGCAGCTCCCGGGGGGTTGGCACTGAAGCTTTCTTT. This encodes CASSSRGVGTEAFF. Full variable domain (missing parts from reference TRBV7-2 and TRBJ1-1): GAGVSQSPSNKVTEKGKDVELRCDPISGHTALYWYRQSLGQGLEFLIYFQGNSAPDKSGLPSDRFSAERTGGSVSTLTIQRTQQEDSAVYLCASSSRGVGTEAFFGQGTRLTVV.

This sequence joins TRBV7-6 and TRBJ2-1; 8 bases agree with TRBD2. The CDR3 length is 15 residues. In germline, CDR1 is SGHVS, CDR2 FNYEAQ. With V trimmed by 3 bases and J by 6 bases, 7 bases remained unmatched. This chain's CDR3 is CASSFPLAGLNEQFF. Here the CDR3 DNA reads TGTGCCAGCAGCTTCCCTCTAGCGGGCCTCAATGAGCAGTTCTTC. Drawing the rest from reference TRBV7-6 and TRBJ2-1, the complete variable domain is GAGVSQSPRYKVTKRGQDVALRCDPISGHVSLYWYRQALGQGPEFLTYFNYEAQQDKSGLPNDRFSAERPEGSISTLTIQRTEQRDSAMYRCASSFPLAGLNEQFFGPGTRLTVL.

This sequence joins TRBV13 and TRBJ2-5, with 9 bases that match TRBD2. The germline gives CDR1 PRHDT, CDR2 FYEKMQ (reference sequence). This CDR3 has 16 residues. With V trimmed by 5 bases and J by 1 base, 8 bases remained unmatched. The CDR3, as DNA: TGTGCCAGCAGCCCTAATCCGGGACTAGCCCAAGAGACCCAGTACTTC. The encoded protein is CASSPNPGLAQETQYF.

V is TRBV28 and J is TRBJ2-2; D possibly uses TRBD1 or TRBD2 (6 bases each). Trimming cost V 6 bases and J 3 bases, with 11 bases left between them. This CDR3 is 14 amino acids long. The germline V gene encodes CDR1 MDHEN and CDR2 SYDVKM. CDR3 sequence: CASRGGRHTGELFF. In nucleotides, the CDR3 is TGTGCCAGCAGGGGGGGCCGGCACACCGGGGAGCTGTTTTTT.

The chain combines TRBV6-5 with TRBJ2-5, with 11 nucleotides matching TRBD2. Germline V CDR1 and CDR2: MNHEY, SVGAGI. This CDR3 region has 13 residues. V lost 6 bases and J lost 3; bases outside the gene matches: 0. CDR3 nucleotide sequence: TGTGCCAGCAGACTAGCGGGAGAAGAGACCCAGTACTTC. It codes for CASRLAGEETQYF.

This chain links TRBV15 with TRBJ2-3; D might be TRBD2 (6 bases). The CDR3 runs 17 residues. From germline, CDR1 is LNHNV and CDR2 YYDKDF (reference sequence). V lost 2 bases to trimming and J lost 3 bases, with 18 bases between them. The CDR3: CATSRSSPGGATDTQYF. The CDR3 bases are TGTGCCACCAGCAGATCCTCACCCGGGGGTGCAACAGATACGCAGTATTTT. Looking up the rest from reference TRBV15 and TRBJ2-3 gives the full variable domain: DAMVIQNPRYQVTQFGKPVTLSCSQTLNHNVMYWYQQKSSQAPKLLFHYYDKDFNNEADTPDNFQSRRPNTSFCFLDIRSPGLGDTAMYLCATSRSSPGGATDTQYFGPGTRLTVL.

This chain links TRBV4-1 with TRBJ2-7, with D hard to call. V lost 0 bases to trimming and J lost 3 bases, with 0 bases between them. CDR1 is MGHRA and CDR2 is YSYEKL in the germline V gene. This CDR3 is 11 amino acids long. The CDR3 sequence: CASSQDYEQYF. CDR3 nucleotide sequence: TGCGCCAGCAGCCAAGACTACGAGCAGTACTTC.